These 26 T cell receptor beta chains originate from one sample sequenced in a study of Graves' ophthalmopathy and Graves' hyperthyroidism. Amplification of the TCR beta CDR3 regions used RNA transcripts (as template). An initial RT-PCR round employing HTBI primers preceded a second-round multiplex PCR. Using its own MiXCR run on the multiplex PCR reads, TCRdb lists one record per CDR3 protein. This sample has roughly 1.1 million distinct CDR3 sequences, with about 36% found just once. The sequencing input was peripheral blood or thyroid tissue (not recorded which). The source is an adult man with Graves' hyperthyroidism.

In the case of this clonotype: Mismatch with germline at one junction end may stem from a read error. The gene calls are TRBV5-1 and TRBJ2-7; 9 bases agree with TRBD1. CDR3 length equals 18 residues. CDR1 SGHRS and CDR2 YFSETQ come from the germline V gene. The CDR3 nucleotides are TGCGCCAGCGGCTTGAATAGTGGAGGACAGGGGAAATCCTACGAGCAGTACTTC. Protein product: CASGLNSGGQGKSYEQYF.

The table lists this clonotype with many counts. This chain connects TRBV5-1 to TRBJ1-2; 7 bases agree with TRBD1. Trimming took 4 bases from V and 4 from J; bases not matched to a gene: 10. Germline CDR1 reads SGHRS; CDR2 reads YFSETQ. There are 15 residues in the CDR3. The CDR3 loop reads CASSPTGRLGYGYTF. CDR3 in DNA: TGCGCCAGCAGCCCGACAGGGAGGCTCGGCTATGGCTACACCTTC.

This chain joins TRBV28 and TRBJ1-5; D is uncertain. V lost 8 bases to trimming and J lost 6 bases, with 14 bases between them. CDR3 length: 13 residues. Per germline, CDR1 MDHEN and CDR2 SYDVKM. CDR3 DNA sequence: TGTGCCAGCGCGGCGGGCCCCGCTCAGCCCCAGCATTTT. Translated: CASAAGPAQPQHF.

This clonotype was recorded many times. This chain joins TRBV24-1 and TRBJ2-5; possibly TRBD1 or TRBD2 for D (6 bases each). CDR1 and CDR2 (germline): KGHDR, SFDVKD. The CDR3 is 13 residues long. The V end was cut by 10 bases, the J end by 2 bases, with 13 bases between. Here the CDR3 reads CATAGEVQETQYF. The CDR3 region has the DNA TGTGCCACTGCAGGGGAGGTACAAGAGACCCAGTACTTC.

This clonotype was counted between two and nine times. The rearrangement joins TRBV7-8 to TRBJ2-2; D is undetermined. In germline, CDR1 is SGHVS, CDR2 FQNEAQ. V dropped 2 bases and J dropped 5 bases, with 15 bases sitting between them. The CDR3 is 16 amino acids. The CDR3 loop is CASSLILASLTGELFF. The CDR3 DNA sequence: TGTGCCAGCAGCTTAATCCTGGCCAGTTTGACCGGGGAGCTGTTTTTT.

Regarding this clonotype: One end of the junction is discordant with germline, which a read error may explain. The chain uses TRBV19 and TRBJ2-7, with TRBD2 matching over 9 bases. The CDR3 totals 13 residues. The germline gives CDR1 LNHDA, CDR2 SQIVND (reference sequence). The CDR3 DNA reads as TGTGCTAGTAGCGGGAGTATCTCCTACGAGCAGTACTTC. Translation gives CASSGSISYEQYF.

This CDR3 reads CASMFEGQDGQPQHF. The CDR3 DNA follows: TGTGCCAGCATGTTTGAGGGACAGGACGGTCAGCCCCAGCATTTT. The chain is built from TRBV2 and TRBJ1-5, with 8 bases that match TRBD1. The trim removed 7 bases at V and 6 bases at J, leaving 11 bases unmatched. Germline lookup yields CDR1 SNHLY and CDR2 FYNNEI. This CDR3 comprises 15 residues.

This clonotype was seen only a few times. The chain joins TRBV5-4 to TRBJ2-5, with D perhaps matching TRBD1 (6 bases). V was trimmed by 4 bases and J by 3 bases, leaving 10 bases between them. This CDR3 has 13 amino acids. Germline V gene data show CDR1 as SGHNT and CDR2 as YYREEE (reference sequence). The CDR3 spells CASSRQVEETQYF. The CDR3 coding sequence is TGTGCCAGCAGCCGACAGGTAGAAGAGACCCAGTACTTC.

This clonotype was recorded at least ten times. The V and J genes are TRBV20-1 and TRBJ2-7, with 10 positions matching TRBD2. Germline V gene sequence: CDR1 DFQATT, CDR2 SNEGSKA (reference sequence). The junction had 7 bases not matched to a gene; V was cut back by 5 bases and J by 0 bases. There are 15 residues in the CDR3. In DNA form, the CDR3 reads TGCAGTGCTGAAAGGGCTAGCGGGAGCTCCTACGAGCAGTACTTC. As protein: CSAERASGSSYEQYF.

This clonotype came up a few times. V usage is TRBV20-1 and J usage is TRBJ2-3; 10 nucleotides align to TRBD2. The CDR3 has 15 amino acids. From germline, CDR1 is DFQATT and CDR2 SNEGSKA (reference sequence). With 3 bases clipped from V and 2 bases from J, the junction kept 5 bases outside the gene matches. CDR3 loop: CSASASGSFTDTQYF. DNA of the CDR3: TGCAGTGCTAGTGCTAGCGGGAGCTTCACAGATACGCAGTATTTT.

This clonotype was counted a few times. CDR3: CSAFHTLSKGQYF. CDR3 nucleotides: TGCAGTGCTTTTCACACATTATCCAAGGGGCAGTACTTC. The chain has TRBV20-1 and TRBJ2-7; D not resolved. The V end lost 5 bases, the J end lost 9 bases, and 20 bases lay between the germline ends. Germline V CDR1 and CDR2: DFQATT, SNEGSKA (reference sequence). This CDR3 is built from 13 residues.

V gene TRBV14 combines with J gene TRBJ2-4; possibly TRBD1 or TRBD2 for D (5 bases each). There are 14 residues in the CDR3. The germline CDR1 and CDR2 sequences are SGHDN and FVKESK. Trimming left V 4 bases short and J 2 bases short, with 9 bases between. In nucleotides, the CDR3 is TGTGCCAGCAGCCGTAAGGGACCCAAAAACATTCAGTACTTC. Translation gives CASSRKGPKNIQYF.

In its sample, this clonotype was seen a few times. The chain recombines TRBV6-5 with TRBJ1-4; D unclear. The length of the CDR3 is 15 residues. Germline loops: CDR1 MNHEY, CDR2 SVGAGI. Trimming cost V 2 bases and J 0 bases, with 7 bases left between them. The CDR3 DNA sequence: TGTGCCAGCAGTTACCGACCAGCAACTAATGAAAAACTGTTTTTT. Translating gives CASSYRPATNEKLFF.

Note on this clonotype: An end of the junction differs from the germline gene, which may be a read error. CDR3 residues: CASSTRRGLSTDTQYF. The CDR3 DNA reads as TGTGCCAGCAGTACCCGGAGGGGGCTTAGCACAGATACGCAGTATTTT. The chain recombines TRBV10-2 with TRBJ2-3; possible D gene TRBD1, 7 bases. This CDR3 spans 16 amino acids. Germline V gene sequence: CDR1 WSHSY, CDR2 SAAADI.

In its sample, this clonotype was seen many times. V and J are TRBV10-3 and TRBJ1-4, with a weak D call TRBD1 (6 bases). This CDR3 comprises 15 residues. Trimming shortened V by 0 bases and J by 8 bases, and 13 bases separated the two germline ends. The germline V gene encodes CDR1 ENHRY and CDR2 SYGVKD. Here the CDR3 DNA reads TGTGCCATCAGTGAGTCCGGGACAATAGGGGAAAAACTGTTTTTT. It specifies CAISESGTIGEKLFF.

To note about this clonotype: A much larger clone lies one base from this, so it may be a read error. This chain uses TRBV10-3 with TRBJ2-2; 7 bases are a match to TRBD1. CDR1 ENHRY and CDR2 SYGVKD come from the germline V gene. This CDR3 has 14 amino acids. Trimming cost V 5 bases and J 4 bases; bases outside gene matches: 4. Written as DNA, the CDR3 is TGTGCCATCAGTCGAACAGGGGCCACCGGGGAGCTGTTTTTT. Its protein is CAISRTGATGELFF.

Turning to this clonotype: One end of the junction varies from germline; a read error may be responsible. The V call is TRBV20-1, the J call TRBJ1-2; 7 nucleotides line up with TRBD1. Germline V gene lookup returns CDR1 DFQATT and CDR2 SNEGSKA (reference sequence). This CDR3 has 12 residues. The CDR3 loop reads CSGLGQNYSYTF. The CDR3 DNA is TGCAGTGGCCTGGGACAGAACTATAGCTACACCTTC.

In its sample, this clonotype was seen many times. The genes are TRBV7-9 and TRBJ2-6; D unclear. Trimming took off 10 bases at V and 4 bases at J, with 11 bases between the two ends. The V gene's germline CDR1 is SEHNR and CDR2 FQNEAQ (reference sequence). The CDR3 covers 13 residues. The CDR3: CATFPPGANVLTF. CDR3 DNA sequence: TGTGCCACCTTTCCCCCCGGGGCCAACGTCCTGACTTTC.

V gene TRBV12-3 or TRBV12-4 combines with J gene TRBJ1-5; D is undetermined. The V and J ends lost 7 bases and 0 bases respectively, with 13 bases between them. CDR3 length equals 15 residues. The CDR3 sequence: CASTTIVSSNQPQHF. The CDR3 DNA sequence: TGTGCCAGCACCACGATAGTGTCTAGCAATCAGCCCCAGCATTTT.

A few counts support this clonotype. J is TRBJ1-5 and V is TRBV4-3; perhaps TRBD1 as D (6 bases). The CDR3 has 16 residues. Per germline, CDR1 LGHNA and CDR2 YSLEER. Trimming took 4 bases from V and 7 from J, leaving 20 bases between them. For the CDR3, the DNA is TGCGCCAGCAGCCCTACGGACAGAACGATCGAGCAGCCCCAGCATTTT. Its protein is CASSPTDRTIEQPQHF.

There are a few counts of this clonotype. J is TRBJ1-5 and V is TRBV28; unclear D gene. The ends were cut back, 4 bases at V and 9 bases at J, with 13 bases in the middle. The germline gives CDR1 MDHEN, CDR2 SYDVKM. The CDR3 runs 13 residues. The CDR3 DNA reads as TGTGCCAGCAGTTCGGGATCCTCGGGGCCCCAGCATTTT. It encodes CASSSGSSGPQHF.

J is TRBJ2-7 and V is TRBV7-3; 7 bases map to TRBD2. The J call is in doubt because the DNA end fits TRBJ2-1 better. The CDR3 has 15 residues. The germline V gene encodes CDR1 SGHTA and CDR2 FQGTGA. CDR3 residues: CASSSLGEGLDEQFF. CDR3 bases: TGTGCCAGCAGCTCCCTCGGGGAGGGCCTGGATGAGCAGTTCTTC.

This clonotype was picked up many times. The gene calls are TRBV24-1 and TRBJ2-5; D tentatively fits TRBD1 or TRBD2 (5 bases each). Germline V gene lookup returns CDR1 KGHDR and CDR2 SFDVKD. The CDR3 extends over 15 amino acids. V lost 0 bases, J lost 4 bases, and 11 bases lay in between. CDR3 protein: CATSDLDQGPETQYF. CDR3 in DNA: TGTGCCACCAGTGATTTGGATCAGGGACCAGAGACCCAGTACTTC.

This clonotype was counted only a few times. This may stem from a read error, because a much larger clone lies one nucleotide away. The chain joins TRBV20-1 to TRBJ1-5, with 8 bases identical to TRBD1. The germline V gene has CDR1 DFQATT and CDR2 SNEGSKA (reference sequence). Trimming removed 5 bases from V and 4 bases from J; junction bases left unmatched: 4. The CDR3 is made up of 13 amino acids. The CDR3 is CSAGRTGNQPQHF. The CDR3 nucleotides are TGCAGTGCTGGAAGGACAGGGAATCAGCCCCAGCATTTT.

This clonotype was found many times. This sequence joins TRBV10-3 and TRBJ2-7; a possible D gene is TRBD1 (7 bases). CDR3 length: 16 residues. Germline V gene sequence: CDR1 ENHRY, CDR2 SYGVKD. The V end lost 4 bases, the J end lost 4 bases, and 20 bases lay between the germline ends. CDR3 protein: CAISGGGGTPSYEQYF. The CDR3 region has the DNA TGTGCCATCAGTGGCGGAGGGGGCACCCCAAGTTACGAGCAGTACTTC.

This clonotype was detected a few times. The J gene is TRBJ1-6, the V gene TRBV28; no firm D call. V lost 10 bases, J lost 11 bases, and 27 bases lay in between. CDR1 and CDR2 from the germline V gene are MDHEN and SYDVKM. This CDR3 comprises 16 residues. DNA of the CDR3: TGTGCCACCGGTTCCCCGTCGGCAGCTTTGAGTCCACCCCTCCACTTT. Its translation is CATGSPSAALSPPLHF.